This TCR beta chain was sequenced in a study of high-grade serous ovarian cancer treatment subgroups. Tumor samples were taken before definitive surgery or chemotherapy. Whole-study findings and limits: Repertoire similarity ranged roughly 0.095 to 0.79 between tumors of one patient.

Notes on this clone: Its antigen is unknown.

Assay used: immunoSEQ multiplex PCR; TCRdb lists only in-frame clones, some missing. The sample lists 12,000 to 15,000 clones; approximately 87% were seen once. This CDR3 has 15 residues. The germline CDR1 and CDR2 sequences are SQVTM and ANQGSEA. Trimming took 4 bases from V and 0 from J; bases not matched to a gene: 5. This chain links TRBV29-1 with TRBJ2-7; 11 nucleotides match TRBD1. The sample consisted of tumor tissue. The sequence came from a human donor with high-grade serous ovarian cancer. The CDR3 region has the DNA TGCAGCGTTGCGGGGGACAGGGGGACCTCCTACGAGCAGTACTTC. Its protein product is CSVAGDRGTSYEQYF.